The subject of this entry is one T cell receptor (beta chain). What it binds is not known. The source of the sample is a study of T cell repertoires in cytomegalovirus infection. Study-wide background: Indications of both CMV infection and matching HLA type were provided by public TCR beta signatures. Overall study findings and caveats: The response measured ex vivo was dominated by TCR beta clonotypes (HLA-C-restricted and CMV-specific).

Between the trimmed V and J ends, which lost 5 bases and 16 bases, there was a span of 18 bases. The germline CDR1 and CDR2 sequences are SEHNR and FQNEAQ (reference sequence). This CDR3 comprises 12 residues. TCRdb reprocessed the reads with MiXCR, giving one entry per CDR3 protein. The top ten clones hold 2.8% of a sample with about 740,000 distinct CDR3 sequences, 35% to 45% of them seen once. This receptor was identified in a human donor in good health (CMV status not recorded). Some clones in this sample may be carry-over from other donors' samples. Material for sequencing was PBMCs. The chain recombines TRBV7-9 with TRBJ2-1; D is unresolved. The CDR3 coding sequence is TGTGCCAGCAGCACCACCTACAATGATCATTTCTTC. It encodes CASSTTYNDHFF.